This T cell receptor (beta chain) was documented in a study of memory CD4+ T cells and cytomegalovirus serostatus. The sort gate was single viable CD3+CD4+CD8-CD45RO+ cells for memory CD4+ T cells. Methods used by the authors: Out-of-frame sequences were removed, leaving 2,000,000 or so distinct TCRbeta sequences. Measured with immunoSEQ multiplex PCR; TCRdb has only the in-frame clones, and not every one. V and J calls and clone size are those listed in that table; D and trimming were worked out from the DNA. The sample lists 55,000 to 60,000 clones, roughly 81% occurring once. There are 16 residues in the CDR3. The germline V gene encodes CDR1 MNHEY and CDR2 SVGAGI. Unmatched junction bases numbered 4, after V lost 0 bases and J lost 4 bases.

This rearrangement joins TRBV6-5 to TRBJ1-2; 11 nucleotides line up with TRBD1. The sequence came from an adult in good health and CMV-seronegative. The specimen sequenced was memory CD4+ T cells from blood. CDR3 sequence reads: CASSYSGQGVGYGYTF. The CDR3 DNA sequence: TGTGCCAGCAGTTACTCGGGACAGGGGGTCGGCTATGGCTACACCTTC.